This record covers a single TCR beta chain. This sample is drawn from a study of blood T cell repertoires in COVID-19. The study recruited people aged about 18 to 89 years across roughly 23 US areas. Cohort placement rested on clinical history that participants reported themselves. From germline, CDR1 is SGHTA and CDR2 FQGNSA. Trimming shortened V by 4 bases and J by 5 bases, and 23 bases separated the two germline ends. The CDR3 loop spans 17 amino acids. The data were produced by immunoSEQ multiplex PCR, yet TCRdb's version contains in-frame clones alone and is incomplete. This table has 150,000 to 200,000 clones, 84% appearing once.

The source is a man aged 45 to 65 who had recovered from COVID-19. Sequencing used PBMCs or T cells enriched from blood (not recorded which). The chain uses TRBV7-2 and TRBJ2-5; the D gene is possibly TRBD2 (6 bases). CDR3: CASSSAIPGLARETQYF. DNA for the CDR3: TGTGCCAGCAGCTCGGCAATTCCGGGACTCGCCCGGGAGACCCAGTACTTC.